The 3 T cell receptor beta chains listed next were all sequenced from one sample in a study of blood T cell repertoires in COVID-19. TCRdb's table, derived via immunoSEQ multiplex PCR, lists solely in-frame clones and lacks some. This sample has about 120,000 clones, with 77% found just once. Sequencing was carried out using peripheral blood. These receptors were taken from a human donor in a cohort sampled during active COVID-19.

The V call is TRBV2, the J call TRBJ2-3, with 8 nucleotides matching TRBD1. The CDR3 has 15 amino acids. The germline V gene has CDR1 SNHLY and CDR2 FYNNEI. The J segment lost 6 bases and the V segment lost 2 bases, leaving 7 bases of the junction unmatched. CDR3 amino acids: CASSESDRVFDTQYF. The CDR3 region has the DNA TGTGCCAGCAGTGAATCGGACAGGGTGTTCGATACGCAGTATTTT.

V gene TRBV6-5 combines with J gene TRBJ1-1; D is uncertain. Germline V gene data show CDR1 as MNHEY and CDR2 as SVGAGI. Trimming left V 7 bases short and J 3 bases short, with 15 bases between. This CDR3 spans 14 amino acids. CDR3 amino acids: CASTPGRVYTEAFF. The CDR3, as DNA: TGTGCCAGCACGCCGGGGAGGGTATACACTGAAGCTTTCTTT.

This chain links TRBV15 with TRBJ2-5; TRBD2 might be the D (6 bases). Germline V gene data show CDR1 as LNHNV and CDR2 as YYDKDF (reference sequence). V lost 0 bases and J lost 0, with 17 bases in between. This CDR3 is 18 amino acids long. The CDR3 DNA reads TGTGCCACCAGCAGAGATGATCGCGGGGTCGGGTACCAAGAGACCCAGTACTTC. It translates to CATSRDDRGVGYQETQYF.